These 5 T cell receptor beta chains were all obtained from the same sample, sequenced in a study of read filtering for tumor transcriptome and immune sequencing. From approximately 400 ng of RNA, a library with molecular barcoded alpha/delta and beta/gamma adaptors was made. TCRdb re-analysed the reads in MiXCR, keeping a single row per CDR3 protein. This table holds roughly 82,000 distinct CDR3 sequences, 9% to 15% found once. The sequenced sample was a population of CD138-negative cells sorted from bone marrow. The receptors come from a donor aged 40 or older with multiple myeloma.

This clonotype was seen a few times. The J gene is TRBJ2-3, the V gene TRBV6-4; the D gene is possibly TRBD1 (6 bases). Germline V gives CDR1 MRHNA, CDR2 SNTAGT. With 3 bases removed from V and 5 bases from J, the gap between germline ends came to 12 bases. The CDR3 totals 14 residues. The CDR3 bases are TGTGCCAGCAGTGAGCAGGGGAATTTAGATACGCAGTATTTT. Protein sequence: CASSEQGNLDTQYF.

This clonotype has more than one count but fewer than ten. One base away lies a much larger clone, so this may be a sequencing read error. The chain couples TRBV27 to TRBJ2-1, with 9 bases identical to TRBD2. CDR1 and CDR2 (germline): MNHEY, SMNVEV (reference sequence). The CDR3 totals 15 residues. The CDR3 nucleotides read TGTGCCAGCAGTTCCCTGGGACTAGCTAACAATGAGCGGTTCTTC. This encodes CASSSLGLANNERFF.

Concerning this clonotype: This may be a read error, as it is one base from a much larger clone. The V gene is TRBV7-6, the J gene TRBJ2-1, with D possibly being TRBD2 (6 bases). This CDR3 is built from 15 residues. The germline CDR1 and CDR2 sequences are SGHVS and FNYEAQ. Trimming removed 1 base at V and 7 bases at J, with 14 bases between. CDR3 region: CASSLGSSVKNEQFF. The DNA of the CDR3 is TGTGCCAGCAGCTTAGGGTCTAGCGTAAAAAATGAGCAGTTCTTC.

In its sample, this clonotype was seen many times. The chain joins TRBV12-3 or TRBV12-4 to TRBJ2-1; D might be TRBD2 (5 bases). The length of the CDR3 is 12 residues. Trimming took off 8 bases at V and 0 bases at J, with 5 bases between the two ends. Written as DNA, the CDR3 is TGTGCCAGCGAGGGCTCCTACAATGAGCAGTTCTTC. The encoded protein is CASEGSYNEQFF.

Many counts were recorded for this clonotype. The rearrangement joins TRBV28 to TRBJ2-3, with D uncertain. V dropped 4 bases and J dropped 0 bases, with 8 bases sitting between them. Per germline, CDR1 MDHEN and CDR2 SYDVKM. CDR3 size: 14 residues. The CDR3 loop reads CASSSPSSTDTQYF. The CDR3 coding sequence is TGTGCCAGCAGTTCACCCTCTAGCACAGATACGCAGTATTTT. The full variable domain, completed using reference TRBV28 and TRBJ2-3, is DVKVTQSSRYLVKRTGEKVFLECVQDMDHENMFWYRQDPGLGLRLIYFSYDVKMKEKGDIPEGYSVSREKKERFSLILESASTNQTSMYLCASSSPSSTDTQYFGPGTRLTVL.